This T cell receptor beta chain is from a study of T cell responses to AZD1222 COVID-19 vaccine. Some second doses came at about 4 weeks and others at about 12 weeks; these were pooled. Clones were sequenced by immunoSEQ multiplex PCR, and TCRdb holds only the in-frame ones, with some missing. Counted here are roughly 140,000 clones, 85% to 95% occurring once; the ten biggest clones make up 1.5%. Study findings and constraints: After two AZD1222 doses, spike-specific TCR breadth and depth rose versus day 0.

Points on this clone: Its antigen is not known.

V was trimmed by 0 bases and J by 5 bases, leaving 7 bases between them. The CDR3 length is 13 residues. Looked up from germline, CDR1 is LNHNV and CDR2 is YYDKDF (reference sequence). Source: peripheral blood, taken 28 days after the second AZD1222 dose. This chain uses TRBV15 with TRBJ1-2; D is uncertain. This receptor was obtained from an adult who received the AZD1222 COVID-19 vaccine. The CDR3 bases are TGTGCCACCAGCAGAGAGGCTGGGTATGGCTACACCTTC. Protein product: CATSREAGYGYTF. Filled out from reference TRBV15 and TRBJ1-2, the complete variable domain reads DAMVIQNPRYQVTQFGKPVTLSCSQTLNHNVMYWYQQKSSQAPKLLFHYYDKDFNNEADTPDNFQSRRPNTSFCFLDIRSPGLGDTAMYLCATSREAGYGYTFGSGTRLTVV.